Below, 8 T cell receptor beta chains from the same sample are listed, as sequenced in a study of response to subunit inactivated influenza vaccine. MiXCR was run by TCRdb on the RT-PCR reads, yielding one entry per CDR3 protein. Altogether roughly 570,000 distinct CDR3 sequences are present, around 15% being singletons, with the ten largest covering roughly 11%. The sample here was PBMCs from blood, taken less than 13 days after vaccination. The source of these receptors is a man between 50 and 59 years old who received an inactivated influenza vaccine.

This clonotype was detected many times. The genes are TRBV21-1 and TRBJ2-1; no check of the table's D call, TRBD2, against the DNA was made. TRBV21-1 constitutes a pseudogene. The CDR3 is made up of 20 amino acids. The CDR3 sequence: CASSKWGLAGGPSSYNEQFF. The CDR3 DNA is TGTGCCAGCAGCAAATGGGGACTAGCGGGAGGGCCGAGCTCCTACAATGAGCAGTTCTTC.

The rearrangement uses TRBV6-2 or TRBV6-3 and TRBJ2-1, with 7 bases aligning to TRBD2. CDR1 and CDR2 (germline): MNHEY, SVGEGT. V lost 5 bases and J lost 10; bases outside the gene matches: 2. CDR3 length: 11 amino acids. The CDR3 region is CASSRGVEQFF. DNA for the CDR3: TGTGCCAGCAGTCGGGGGGTGGAGCAGTTCTTC.

The genes are TRBV5-6 and TRBJ1-2; possible D gene TRBD1, 5 bases. Germline V CDR1 and CDR2: SGHDT, YYEEEE. This CDR3 has 16 amino acids. The V end lost 1 base, the J end lost 8 bases, and 21 bases lay between the germline ends. The CDR3, as DNA: TGTGCCAGCAGCTTGCGTGGTGCAGGGTCTTTCTACGGCTACACCTTC. Translation: CASSLRGAGSFYGYTF.

This clonotype appeared a single time. The rearrangement links TRBV5-1 to TRBJ2-7, with D possibly called TRBD1 or TRBD2 (5 bases each). With 2 bases removed from V and 3 bases from J, the gap between germline ends came to 12 bases. The CDR3 covers 14 residues. Germline V CDR1 and CDR2: SGHRS, YFSETQ. This chain's CDR3 is CASSFPGRNYEQYF. The CDR3 nucleotides read TGCGCCAGCAGCTTTCCGGGACGGAACTACGAGCAGTACTTC.

This clonotype came up many times. The genes are TRBV9 and TRBJ2-3; 13 positions agree with TRBD2. Germline assignment: CDR1 SGDLS and CDR2 YYNGEE. There are 18 residues in the CDR3. V trimming: 3 bases; J trimming: 2 bases; junction bases outside the gene matches: 9. The CDR3 DNA is TGTGCCAGCAGCGCCAACCTCGGACTAGCGGGGGACACAGATACGCAGTATTTT. As protein: CASSANLGLAGDTDTQYF.

This clonotype was found a few times. The chain has TRBV29-1 and TRBJ1-2; tentatively, D is TRBD1 (5 bases). Trimming left V 7 bases short and J 0 bases short, with 12 bases between. The germline CDR1 and CDR2 sequences are SQVTM and ANQGSEA. The CDR3 covers 13 residues. This CDR3 reads CSGLGGANYGYTF. The CDR3 DNA follows: TGCAGCGGGTTGGGGGGGGCTAACTATGGCTACACCTTC.

Comments on this clonotype: A read error may account for a junction end that differs from germline. The CDR3 spells CSARDRRDEVF. In DNA, the CDR3 is TGCAGTGCTAGAGATAGGAGGGATGAGGTTTTT. The gene calls are TRBV20-1 and TRBJ1-4; the D is unclear. This CDR3 has 11 amino acids. Germline V gives CDR1 DFQATT, CDR2 SNEGSKA (reference sequence).

Ten or more counts support this clonotype. J is TRBJ1-2 and V is TRBV3-1; D uncertain. Germline V lookup: CDR1 LGHDT, CDR2 YNNKEL (reference sequence). V shed 0 bases and J shed 0 bases, with 5 bases lying between them. The CDR3 length is 14 residues. The CDR3 DNA follows: TGTGCCAGCAGCCAAGAAGTATCTAACTATGGCTACACCTTC. Translating it yields CASSQEVSNYGYTF.